The sequence of this T cell receptor beta chain was determined in a study of metastatic and nonmetastatic thyroid tumors. Study overall: The authors compared repertoires across blood and tumor or nodule tissue from malignant and benign thyroid patients. Study-level findings and limits: The study reportedly found significantly higher TCR beta diversity in malignant thyroid tumors than benign nodules, in blood and tumor.

Original handling: In papillary thyroid cancer, a distant-metastasis classifier was built using CDR3 differences across clinicopathological groups. TCRdb used MiXCR to call clones anew from the PCR reads. TCRdb's processing, not the authors' own work, is the source of the V and J calls. The table shows about 69,000 clones, with 14% occurring only once. Every patient underwent thyroid surgery untreated. The sample holds many counts of this clone. Antigen specificity is unknown. The identical CDR3 is also encoded by other nucleotide sequences in the sample. The sample was blood. This TCR derives from a male donor with papillary thyroid cancer or a benign thyroid nodule (not recorded which). Some clones in this sample may be carry-over from other donors' samples.

The CDR3, as DNA: TGTGCCAGCAGTTCAGCGGGACCCTCTGGGGCCAACGTCCTGACTTTC. Residues: CASSSAGPSGANVLTF. The chain employs TRBV6-4 and TRBJ2-6; TRBD2 aligns across 7 bases. CDR1 and CDR2 (germline): MRHNA, SNTAGT. The CDR3 covers 16 residues. The V gene end was trimmed by 5 bases and the J gene end by 0 bases; junction bases not matched to a gene: 4.